Below, 30 T cell receptor beta chains from the same sample are listed, as sequenced in a study of CD8+ T cells in alopecia areata. Extraction of RNA preceded its reverse transcription into cDNA, which served as the sequencing template. The data were produced by immunoSEQ multiplex PCR, yet TCRdb's version contains in-frame clones alone and is incomplete. The sample holds about 150,000 clones, about 51% seen once. The sequences come from CD8+ T cells sorted from blood, collected at week 0. Every receptor here comes from a human donor with alopecia areata.

V is TRBV25-1 and J is TRBJ1-2; D uncertain. V was trimmed by 10 bases and J by 1 base, leaving 13 bases between them. The length of the CDR3 is 13 residues. Germline assignment: CDR1 MGHDK and CDR2 SYGVNS. CDR3 residues: CATLRADNYGYTF. DNA for the CDR3: TGTGCCACGCTTAGGGCCGATAACTATGGCTACACCTTC.

The rearrangement uses TRBV7-6 and TRBJ2-7; 9 bases are a match to TRBD1. The CDR3 spans 14 residues. From germline, CDR1 is SGHVS and CDR2 FNYEAQ. V dropped 5 bases and J dropped 5; count of bases not matched to a gene: 7. CDR3 DNA sequence: TGTGCCAGCAGCGAGCGGACAGGGGAAAACGAGCAGTACTTC. It translates to CASSERTGENEQYF.

This clone was picked up a small number of times. This rearrangement joins TRBV4-3 to TRBJ2-1; D not resolved. Germline lookup yields CDR1 LGHNA and CDR2 YSLEER. The CDR3 has 13 residues. Trimming removed 2 bases at V and 2 bases at J, with 4 bases between. The CDR3 protein is CASSQNTYNEQFF. CDR3 DNA: TGCGCCAGCAGCCAAAACACCTACAATGAGCAGTTCTTC.

A few counts support this clone. The rearrangement uses TRBV13 and TRBJ2-6; a weak D match, TRBD2 (6 bases). Germline loops: CDR1 PRHDT, CDR2 FYEKMQ (reference sequence). This CDR3 is 15 amino acids long. Between the trimmed V and J ends, which lost 5 bases and 0 bases, there was a span of 8 bases. For the CDR3, the DNA is TGTGCCAGCAGCGCGGGGCTCTCTGGGGCCAACGTCCTGACTTTC. Translation: CASSAGLSGANVLTF.

The chain recombines TRBV4-3 with TRBJ2-2; D unclear. V dropped 0 bases and J dropped 7 bases, with 9 bases sitting between them. In germline, CDR1 is LGHNA, CDR2 YSLEER. The CDR3 spans 14 residues. CDR3 coding DNA: TGCGCCAGCAGCCAAGATCCCCGGAACGGGGAGCTGTTTTTT. It encodes CASSQDPRNGELFF.

J is TRBJ2-3 and V is TRBV7-2; D is undetermined. CDR1 and CDR2 from the germline V gene are SGHTA and FQGNSA. V was cut by 4 bases and J by 3 bases, with 5 bases left in between. The CDR3 is 12 amino acids. In nucleotides, the CDR3 is TGTGCCAGCAGCTCGAGGACAGATACGCAGTATTTT. Amino acid sequence: CASSSRTDTQYF. Full variable domain (remainder filled in from reference TRBV7-2 and TRBJ2-3): GAGVSQSPSNKVTEKGKDVELRCDPISGHTALYWYRQSLGQGLEFLIYFQGNSAPDKSGLPSDRFSAERTGGSVSTLTIQRTQQEDSAVYLCASSSRTDTQYFGPGTRLTVL.

This clone has just a few counts. This rearrangement joins TRBV7-6 to TRBJ2-7; D perhaps matches TRBD1 (6 bases). V lost 1 base, J lost 0 bases, and 10 bases lay in between. CDR3 size: 15 residues. CDR1 SGHVS and CDR2 FNYEAQ come from the germline V gene. CDR3 residues: CASSLGTDYSYEQYF. The DNA of the CDR3 is TGTGCCAGCAGCTTAGGGACAGATTACTCCTACGAGCAGTACTTC.

The chain combines TRBV7-6 with TRBJ2-1, with D unresolved. The V gene lost 6 bases and the J gene lost 4 bases, with 10 bases spanning the gap. Germline V gene sequence: CDR1 SGHVS, CDR2 FNYEAQ. This CDR3 has 13 amino acids. The CDR3 sequence: CASSPMKYNEQFF. In DNA, the CDR3 is TGTGCCAGCAGTCCGATGAAGTACAATGAGCAGTTCTTC.

The chain's CDR3 is CASSGDYEQYF. The CDR3 bases are TGTGCCAGCAGCGGGGACTACGAGCAGTACTTC. This sequence joins TRBV11-2 and TRBJ2-7; D not resolved. Germline-derived CDR1 and CDR2 are SGHAT and FQNNGV. V was cut by 5 bases and J by 3 bases, with 5 bases left in between. The CDR3 runs to 11 residues.

This clone has more than one count but fewer than ten. This rearrangement joins TRBV11-2 to TRBJ2-5; perhaps D is TRBD1 or TRBD2 (6 bases each). V was shortened by 5 bases and J by 5 bases, with 27 bases between the two germline ends. CDR3 length equals 18 residues. Germline assignment: CDR1 SGHAT and CDR2 FQNNGV. The CDR3, as DNA: TGTGCCAGCAGCCAAGAAGCCGGGGACTTTCTGGGGGCCGAGACCCAGTACTTC. As protein: CASSQEAGDFLGAETQYF.

This rearrangement joins TRBV9 to TRBJ2-5; a possible D gene is TRBD2 (7 bases). Germline CDR1 and CDR2: SGDLS and YYNGEE. V was trimmed by 0 bases and J by 2 bases, leaving 14 bases between them. The CDR3 consists of 16 residues. The CDR3 sequence: CASSVAGGGPQETQYF. In nucleotides, the CDR3 is TGTGCCAGCAGCGTAGCTGGGGGGGGGCCTCAAGAGACCCAGTACTTC.

The chain recombines TRBV5-1 with TRBJ2-3; 9 bases line up with TRBD2. The germline V gene has CDR1 SGHRS and CDR2 YFSETQ. V gave up 2 bases and J gave up 0 bases; unmatched junction bases: 7. The CDR3 length is 17 residues. DNA for the CDR3: TGCGCCAGCAGCTTAAGCGGGGGGTCAACTAGCACAGATACGCAGTATTTT. Protein product: CASSLSGGSTSTDTQYF.

The table lists this clone with a few counts. The chain uses TRBV28 and TRBJ1-1, with no clear D. This CDR3 has 14 amino acids. Per germline, CDR1 MDHEN and CDR2 SYDVKM. The V end lost 4 bases, the J end lost 0 bases, and 9 bases lay between the germline ends. The CDR3 DNA reads TGTGCCAGCAGTTGGGGTGAGATGAACACTGAAGCTTTCTTT. Residues: CASSWGEMNTEAFF.

The V and J genes are TRBV29-1 and TRBJ1-2; D is ambiguous. V dropped 7 bases and J dropped 2 bases, with 14 bases sitting between them. This CDR3 region has 13 residues. CDR1 is SQVTM and CDR2 is ANQGSEA in the germline V gene. The CDR3 spells CSAPVEGNYGYTF. In DNA, the CDR3 is TGCAGCGCTCCGGTTGAGGGAAACTATGGCTACACCTTC.

The table lists this clone with a few counts. The genes are TRBV23-1 and TRBJ2-1; D might be TRBD1 (6 bases). TRBV23-1 is placed among ORFs of uncertain function. The V end lost 8 bases, the J end lost 7 bases, and 18 bases lay between the germline ends. The length of the CDR3 is 14 residues. The CDR3 protein is CASYTGCNINEQFF. In DNA, the CDR3 is TGCGCCAGCTACACAGGGTGCAATATAAATGAGCAGTTCTTC.

V is TRBV27 and J is TRBJ2-7, with D maybe TRBD2 (6 bases). The V gene lost 7 bases and the J gene lost 6 bases, with 13 bases spanning the gap. Germline-derived CDR1 and CDR2 are MNHEY and SMNVEV (reference sequence). The CDR3 consists of 12 residues. The CDR3 coding sequence is TGTGCCAGCACCACGTCCGGGGGCGAGCAGTACTTC. It translates to CASTTSGGEQYF.

The chain has TRBV4-3 and TRBJ2-5, with D possibly TRBD1 on 6 matching bases. This CDR3 comprises 14 residues. Germline CDR1 LGHNA, CDR2 YSLEER. Trimming stripped 0 bases from V and 3 bases from J, with 8 bases between. The CDR3 region has the DNA TGCGCCAGCAGCCAAGATCGGACAGAAGAGACCCAGTACTTC. Its protein is CASSQDRTEETQYF.

The J gene is TRBJ2-7, the V gene TRBV5-6; the D is unclear. Trimming took off 4 bases at V and 6 bases at J, with 11 bases between the two ends. Germline V lookup: CDR1 SGHDT, CDR2 YYEEEE. The CDR3 consists of 12 residues. In DNA, the CDR3 is TGTGCCAGCAGCCCGAGCAGAAGCGAGCAGTACTTC. Protein sequence: CASSPSRSEQYF.

The chain recombines TRBV2 with TRBJ2-5; 12 positions agree with TRBD2. Germline V gene data show CDR1 as SNHLY and CDR2 as FYNNEI. Losses at the gene ends were 8 bases for V and 4 bases for J; bases not matched to a gene: 8. The CDR3 has 15 residues. The DNA for the CDR3 is TGTGCCAGCCTCCCTAGCGGGGGGGCCACAGAGACCCAGTACTTC. Encoded protein: CASLPSGGATETQYF.

CDR3 sequence reads: CSVVHGSSYEQYF. The CDR3, as DNA: TGCAGCGTTGTTCACGGGTCCTCCTACGAGCAGTACTTC. The chain combines TRBV29-1 with TRBJ2-7, with D unclear. V was trimmed by 4 bases and J by 0 bases, leaving 10 bases between them. Germline V gives CDR1 SQVTM, CDR2 ANQGSEA. There are 13 residues in the CDR3.

V and J are TRBV5-6 and TRBJ1-5; tentatively, D is TRBD1 (5 bases). V lost 0 bases and J lost 2, with 9 bases in between. Germline CDR1 SGHDT, CDR2 YYEEEE. The CDR3 has 15 amino acids. The CDR3 sequence: CASSLVRDGNQPQHF. DNA of the CDR3: TGTGCCAGCAGCTTGGTCCGGGACGGCAATCAGCCCCAGCATTTT.

This clone showed up just a few times. This chain links TRBV29-1 with TRBJ2-2, with 11 bases fitting TRBD2. V lost 3 bases and J lost 2; bases outside the gene matches: 8. This CDR3 comprises 17 residues. Germline V gene sequence: CDR1 SQVTM, CDR2 ANQGSEA. The CDR3 coding sequence is TGCAGCGTTGAGATCATGACTAGCGGGGTAAACACCGGGGAGCTGTTTTTT. Its translation is CSVEIMTSGVNTGELFF.

This clone showed up just a few times. The V call is TRBV29-1, the J call TRBJ2-1; D is possibly TRBD2 (6 bases). Germline lookup yields CDR1 SQVTM and CDR2 ANQGSEA. The CDR3 consists of 10 residues. Trimming stripped 7 bases from V and 10 bases from J, with 11 bases between. The CDR3 region has the DNA TGCAGCGGTGGGACTCCCGAGCAGTTCTTC. Its protein product is CSGGTPEQFF.

This clone was detected many times. CDR3 sequence: CATSRGELSGANVLTF. DNA of the CDR3: TGTGCCACCAGCAGAGGGGAGTTGTCTGGGGCCAACGTCCTGACTTTC. The chain recombines TRBV15 with TRBJ2-6; weak D call: TRBD2 (5 bases). The CDR3 consists of 16 residues. In germline, CDR1 is LNHNV, CDR2 YYDKDF (reference sequence). V lost 1 base to trimming and J lost 1 base, with 8 bases between them. The whole variable domain, filled in from reference TRBV15 and TRBJ2-6, reads DAMVIQNPRYQVTQFGKPVTLSCSQTLNHNVMYWYQQKSSQAPKLLFHYYDKDFNNEADTPDNFQSRRPNTSFCFLDIRSPGLGDTAMYLCATSRGELSGANVLTFGAGSRLTVL.

The chain carries TRBV29-1 and TRBJ1-1; D is unclear. V lost 7 bases and J 0 bases, leaving 9 bases between the germline ends. CDR3 length: 12 residues. Germline V gene data show CDR1 as SQVTM and CDR2 as ANQGSEA. DNA of the CDR3: TGCAGCGCTAATAACATGAACACTGAAGCTTTCTTT. Residues: CSANNMNTEAFF.

The rearrangement uses TRBV7-8 and TRBJ2-1; a weak D match, TRBD2 (6 bases). CDR1 SGHVS and CDR2 FQNEAQ come from the germline V gene. Trimming pared 0 bases from V and 3 bases from J, leaving 6 bases between. The CDR3 runs to 14 residues. CDR3 DNA: TGTGCCAGCAGCTTAGCGCGGGACTACAATGAGCAGTTCTTC. It specifies CASSLARDYNEQFF. The full variable domain, rest sourced from reference TRBV7-8 and TRBJ2-1, is GAGVSQSPRYKVAKRGQDVALRCDPISGHVSLFWYQQALGQGPEFLTYFQNEAQLDKSGLPSDRFFAERPEGSVSTLKIQRTQQEDSAVYLCASSLARDYNEQFFGPGTRLTVL.

In this sample, this clone turned up many times. This rearrangement joins TRBV29-1 to TRBJ2-3, with 12 positions matching TRBD1. The CDR3 is made up of 16 amino acids. After removal of 3 bases from V and 3 bases from J, the junction contained 7 bases not matched to a gene. Germline loops: CDR1 SQVTM, CDR2 ANQGSEA. The CDR3 loop reads CSVESGTGGATDTQYF. The CDR3 region has the DNA TGCAGCGTTGAGTCTGGGACAGGGGGCGCGACAGATACGCAGTATTTT.

The V gene is TRBV4-3, the J gene TRBJ1-2, with 7 bases that match TRBD1. The V segment lost 7 bases and the J segment 4 bases; nucleotides outside the gene matches: 18. This CDR3 contains 17 residues. Germline assignment: CDR1 LGHNA and CDR2 YSLEER. CDR3 sequence (DNA): TGCGCCAGCACCCCTTCCCAGGGGGAGCTCCTCTCCTATGGCTACACCTTC. Its protein product is CASTPSQGELLSYGYTF.

The chain employs TRBV11-2 and TRBJ2-7; the D gene is possibly TRBD2 (6 bases). Germline V lookup: CDR1 SGHAT, CDR2 FQNNGV. The CDR3 has 14 residues. The ends were cut back, 1 base at V and 2 bases at J, with 9 bases in the middle. The CDR3 coding sequence is TGTGCCAGCAGCTTAGGAGCGGGCACCTACGAGCAGTACTTC. It is translated as CASSLGAGTYEQYF.

This clone was observed a handful of times. In DNA form, the CDR3 reads TGCAGCATCCAAAGCGGGGGGGCACGGAATGAGCAGTTCTTC. It translates to CSIQSGGARNEQFF. The chain has TRBV29-1 and TRBJ2-1; TRBD2 matches 10 bases. The germline CDR1 and CDR2 sequences are SQVTM and ANQGSEA. With 8 bases clipped from V and 7 bases from J, the junction kept 11 bases outside the gene matches. The length of the CDR3 is 14 residues.